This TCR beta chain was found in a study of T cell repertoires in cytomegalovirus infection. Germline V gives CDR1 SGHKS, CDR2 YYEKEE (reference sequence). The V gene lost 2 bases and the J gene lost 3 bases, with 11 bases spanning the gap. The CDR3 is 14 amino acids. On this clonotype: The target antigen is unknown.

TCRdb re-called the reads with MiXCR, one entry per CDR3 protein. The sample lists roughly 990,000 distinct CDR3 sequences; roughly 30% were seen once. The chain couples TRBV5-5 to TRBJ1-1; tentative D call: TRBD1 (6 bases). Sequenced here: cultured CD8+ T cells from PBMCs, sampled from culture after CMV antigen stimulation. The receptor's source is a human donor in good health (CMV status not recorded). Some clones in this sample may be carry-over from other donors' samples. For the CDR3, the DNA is TGTGCCAGCAGCTTCAGGGGCGCGGACACTGAAGCTTTCTTT. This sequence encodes CASSFRGADTEAFF.